The entry below describes one TCR beta chain. Its antigen has not been determined. The sample holds no much larger clone one base away, and base qualities are not on file. This record comes from a study of metastatic and nonmetastatic thyroid tumors (dated by TCRdb to about 2020). A note on the overall study: Repertoires were compared across peripheral blood and tumor or nodule tissue samples from malignant and benign thyroid patients. What the work shows at the level of the full study, not this receptor alone: In both blood and tumor samples, TCR beta diversity was reported to be significantly higher in malignant tumors than in benign nodules.

None of the patients had been given any treatment before thyroid surgery. Using T-cell receptor beta sequencing, the study looked back at clinical samples from patients collected from the early 2010s to the late 2010s. The library was prepared using PCR. Sequencing took place on an Illumina HiSeq 4000. High-throughput sequencing was used to profile the TCR beta-chain CDR3 region of each patient. On the study's bioinformatics: CDR3 differences across clinicopathological groups were used to build a classifier for discriminating distant-metastatic papillary thyroid cancer patients. The Shannon index was used to measure repertoire diversity, and the Morisita-Horn index was used to measure how similar tumor and blood repertoires were. Starting from the raw public reads, TCRdb applied fastp trimming at Q25, assembled clones with MiXCR and retained in-frame beta chains. The V and J calls and clone size are TCRdb's, not the authors'. In this sample the table shows about 33,000 clones, 15% to 20% of which occur a single time. The ten largest clones represent 9.5% to 15% of the sample.

The CDR3 holds 14 amino acids from the cysteine to the phenylalanine. CDR3 DNA is the only sequence kept; it has 42 bases, read in frame from the first base. V is shortened by 0 bases, J by 2 bases, and the region joining them spans 5 bases. CDR1 and CDR2 are read off the germline V gene (reference sequence) as SGHNT and YYREEE. The sequenced material came from blood. This sequence uses TRBV5-4 and TRBJ2-2; the D segment cannot be called with confidence. The clonotype originates from a male donor with papillary thyroid cancer or a benign thyroid nodule (not recorded which). Some clones in this sample may be carry-over from other donors' samples. The nucleotide sequence is TGTGCCAGCAGCTTGGGACAAAACACCGGGGAGCTGTTTTTT. Its coded protein is CASSLGQNTGELFF.